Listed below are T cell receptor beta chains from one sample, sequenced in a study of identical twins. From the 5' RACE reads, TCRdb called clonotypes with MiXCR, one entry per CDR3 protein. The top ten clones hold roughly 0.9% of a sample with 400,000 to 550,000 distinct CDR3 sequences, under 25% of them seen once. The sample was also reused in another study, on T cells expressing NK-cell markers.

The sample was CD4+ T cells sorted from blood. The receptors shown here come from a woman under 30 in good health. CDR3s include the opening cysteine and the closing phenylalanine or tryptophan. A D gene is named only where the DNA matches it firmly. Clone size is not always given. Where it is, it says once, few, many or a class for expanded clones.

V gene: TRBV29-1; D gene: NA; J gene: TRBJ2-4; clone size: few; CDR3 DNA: TGCAGCGTTGAAGATTTTGGCCGAACTCAGTACTTC; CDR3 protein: CSVEDFGRTQYF
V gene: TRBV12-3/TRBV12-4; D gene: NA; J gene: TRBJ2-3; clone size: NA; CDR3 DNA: TGTGCCAGCAAGAGAACAGATACGCAGTATTTT; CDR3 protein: CASKRTDTQYF
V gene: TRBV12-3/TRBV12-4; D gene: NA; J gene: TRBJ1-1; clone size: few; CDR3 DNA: TGTGCCAGCAGTTTACAGGGTCCCCTAAACACTGAAGCTTTCTTT; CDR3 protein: CASSLQGPLNTEAFF
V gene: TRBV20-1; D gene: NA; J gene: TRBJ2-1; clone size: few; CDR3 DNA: TGCAGTGGAATTAGCTACTCCTACAATGAGCAGTTCTTC; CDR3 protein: CSGISYSYNEQFF
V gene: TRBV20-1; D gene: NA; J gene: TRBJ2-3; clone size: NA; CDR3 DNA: TGCAGTGCCCCGTACGATACGCAGTATTTT; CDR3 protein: CSAPYDTQYF
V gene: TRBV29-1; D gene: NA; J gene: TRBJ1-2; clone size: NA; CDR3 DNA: TGCAGCGTTCGGAGGTCGACAGAAGGCTACACCTTC; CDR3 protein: CSVRRSTEGYTF
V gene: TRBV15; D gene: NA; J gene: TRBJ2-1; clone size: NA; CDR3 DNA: TGTGCCACCAGCAGTTATAGGGATGAGCAGTTCTTC; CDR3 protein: CATSSYRDEQFF
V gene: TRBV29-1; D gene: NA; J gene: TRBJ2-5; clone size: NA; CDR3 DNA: TGCAGCGTTGAATGGGCCACACGGTCCCAAGAGACCCAGTACTTC; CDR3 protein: CSVEWATRSQETQYF
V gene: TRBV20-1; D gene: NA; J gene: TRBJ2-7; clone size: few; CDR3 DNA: TGCAGTGCTAGACCGGGGGCAGGGGGCTCCTACGAGCAGTACTTC; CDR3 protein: CSARPGAGGSYEQYF
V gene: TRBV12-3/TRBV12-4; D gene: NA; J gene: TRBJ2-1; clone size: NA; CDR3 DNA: NA; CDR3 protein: CASSTSGGVGYNEQFF
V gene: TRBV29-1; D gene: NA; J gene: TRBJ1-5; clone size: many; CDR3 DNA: TGCAGCGTTGGGACCGCTAATCAGCCCCAGCATTTT; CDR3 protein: CSVGTANQPQHF
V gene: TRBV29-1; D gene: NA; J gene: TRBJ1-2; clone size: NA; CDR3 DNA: TGCAGCGTCCTTAGACAGGACTCCTGGGGGGGCTACACCTTC; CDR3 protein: CSVLRQDSWGGYTF
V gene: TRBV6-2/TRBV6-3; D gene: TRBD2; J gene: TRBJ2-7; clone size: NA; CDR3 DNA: TGTGCCAGCCTCCACCCCCGGACTAGCGGGACCTACGAGCAGTACTTC; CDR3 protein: CASLHPRTSGTYEQYF
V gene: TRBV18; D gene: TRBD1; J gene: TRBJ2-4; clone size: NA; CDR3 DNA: TGTGCCAGCTCCCGAACACAGGGGGCATCGCGAACCATTCAGTACTTC; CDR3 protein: CASSRTQGASRTIQYF
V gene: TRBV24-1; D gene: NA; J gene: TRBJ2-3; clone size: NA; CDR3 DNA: TGTGCCACCAGTGACCAAGGACGGGGCGGCATAGGAAATACGCAGTATTTT; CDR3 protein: CATSDQGRGGIGNTQYF
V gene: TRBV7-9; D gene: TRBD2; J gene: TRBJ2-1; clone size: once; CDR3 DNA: TGTGCCAGCAGCGCCCTAGCGGGACTACACAATGAGCAGTTCTTC; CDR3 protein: CASSALAGLHNEQFF
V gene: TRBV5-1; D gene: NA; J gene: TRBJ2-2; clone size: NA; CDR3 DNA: TGCGCCAGCAGCTCGATCAACACCGGGGAGCTGTTTTTT; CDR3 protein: CASSSINTGELFF
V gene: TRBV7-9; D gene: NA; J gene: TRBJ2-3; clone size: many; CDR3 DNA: TGTGCCAGCAGCCTATCCTCAGATACGCAGTATTTT; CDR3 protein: CASSLSSDTQYF
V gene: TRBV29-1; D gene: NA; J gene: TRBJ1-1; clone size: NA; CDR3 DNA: TGCAGCGTTGAAGTGATACGGGGGAGGGCTTTCTTT; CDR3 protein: CSVEVIRGRAFF
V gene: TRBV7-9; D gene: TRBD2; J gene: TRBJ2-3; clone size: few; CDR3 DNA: TGTGCCAGCAGCTTCGGTAGCGGGAGAGCGGCAGATACGCAGTATTTT; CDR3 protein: CASSFGSGRAADTQYF
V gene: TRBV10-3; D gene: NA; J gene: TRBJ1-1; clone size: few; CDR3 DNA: TGTGCCATCAGTGAGGGGATAGGCACTGAAGCTTTCTTT; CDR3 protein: CAISEGIGTEAFF
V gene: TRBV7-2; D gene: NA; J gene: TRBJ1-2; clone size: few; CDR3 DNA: TGTGCCAGCAGCTTAGGAAGTTCTCTGGGCTATGGCTACACCTTC; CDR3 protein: CASSLGSSLGYGYTF
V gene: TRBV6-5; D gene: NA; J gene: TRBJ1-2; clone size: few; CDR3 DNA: TGTGCCAGCAGTTACCGAAGTGGGGGGGGATATGGCTACACCTTC; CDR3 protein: CASSYRSGGGYGYTF
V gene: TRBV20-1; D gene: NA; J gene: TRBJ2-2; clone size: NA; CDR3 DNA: TGCAGTGCTAGAGGGGCAGGGTCCGGGGAGCTGTTTTTT; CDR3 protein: CSARGAGSGELFF
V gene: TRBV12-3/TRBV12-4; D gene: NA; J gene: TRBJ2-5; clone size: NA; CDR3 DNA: TGTGCCAGCAGTTTGGGGGCAACGAGCCCGTACTTC; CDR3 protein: CASSLGATSPYF
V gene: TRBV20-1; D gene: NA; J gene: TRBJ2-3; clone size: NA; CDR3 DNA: TGCAGTGCTAGATTCCGTTCGGGGATTCTCACAGATACGCAGTATTTT; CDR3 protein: CSARFRSGILTDTQYF
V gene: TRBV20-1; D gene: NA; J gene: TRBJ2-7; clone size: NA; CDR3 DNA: TGCAGTGCCAGATCAACAGTTCCTTCCTACGAGCAGTACTTC; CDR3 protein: CSARSTVPSYEQYF
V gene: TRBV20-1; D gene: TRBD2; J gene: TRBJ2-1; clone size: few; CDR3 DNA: TGCACGGGGGGCTCCTACAATGAGCAGTTCTTC; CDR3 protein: CTGGSYNEQFF
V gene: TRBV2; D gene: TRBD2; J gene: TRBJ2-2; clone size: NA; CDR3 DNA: TGTGCCAGCAGGACTAGCGGGGACAACGGGGAGCTGTTTTTT; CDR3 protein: CASRTSGDNGELFF
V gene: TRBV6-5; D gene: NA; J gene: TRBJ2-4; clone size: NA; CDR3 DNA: TGTGCCAGCAGTTACTCAGCAGCTCGAGGAAACATTCAGTACTTC; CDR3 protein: CASSYSAARGNIQYF
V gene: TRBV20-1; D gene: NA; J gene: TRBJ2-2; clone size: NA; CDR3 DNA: TGCAGTGCTCTCCAAACGAGGGGTGCCGGGGAGCTGTTTTTT; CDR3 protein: CSALQTRGAGELFF
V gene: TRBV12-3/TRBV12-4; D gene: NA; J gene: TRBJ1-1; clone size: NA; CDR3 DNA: TGTGCCAGCAGCTTGGACTGGACGACTGAAGCTTTCTTT; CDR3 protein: CASSLDWTTEAFF
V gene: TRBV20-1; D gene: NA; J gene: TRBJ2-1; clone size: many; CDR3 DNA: TGCAGTGCTAGACCCCTTAGCCTGGGTCGGAATGAGCAGTTCTTC; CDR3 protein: CSARPLSLGRNEQFF
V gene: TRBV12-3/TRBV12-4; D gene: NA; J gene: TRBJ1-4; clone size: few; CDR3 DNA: TGTGCCAGCAGCCCAGCTGACCGAAATGAAAAACTGTTTTTT; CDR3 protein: CASSPADRNEKLFF
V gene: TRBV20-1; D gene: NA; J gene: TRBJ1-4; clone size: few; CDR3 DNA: TGCAGTGCCCCGGCGAGGTTTAGGGATGAAAAACTGTTTTTT; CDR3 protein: CSAPARFRDEKLFF
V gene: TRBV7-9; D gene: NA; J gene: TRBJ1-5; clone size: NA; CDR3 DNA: TGTGCCAGCAGCTTACCGGGGCGGCCCCAGCATTTT; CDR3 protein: CASSLPGRPQHF
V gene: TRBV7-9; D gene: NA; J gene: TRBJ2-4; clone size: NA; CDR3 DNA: TGTGCCAGCAGCTTGAGCTCGGCCAAAAACATTCAGTACTTC; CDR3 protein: CASSLSSAKNIQYF
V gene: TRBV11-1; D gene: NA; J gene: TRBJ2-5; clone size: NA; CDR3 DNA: TGTGCCAGCAGACGCCATCCTACAGGGAGCGGAGAGACCCAGTACTTC; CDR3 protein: CASRRHPTGSGETQYF
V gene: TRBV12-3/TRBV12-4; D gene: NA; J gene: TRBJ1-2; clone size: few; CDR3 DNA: TGTGCCAGCAGTTTTAGGCAGGGAGGCTACACCTTC; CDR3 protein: CASSFRQGGYTF
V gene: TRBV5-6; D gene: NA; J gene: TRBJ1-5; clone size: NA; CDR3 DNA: TGTGCCAGCAGCTTGAAGACGGGGGTGGGGAATCAGCCCCAGCATTTT; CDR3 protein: CASSLKTGVGNQPQHF
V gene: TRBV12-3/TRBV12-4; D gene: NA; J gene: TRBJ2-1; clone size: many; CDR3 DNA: TGTGCCAGCACCGAACAGGGTAAGAATGAGCAGTTCTTC; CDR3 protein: CASTEQGKNEQFF
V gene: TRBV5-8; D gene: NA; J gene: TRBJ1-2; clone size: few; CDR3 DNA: TGTGCCAGCAGCCGGCGGGGCGGGAACTATGGCTACACCTTC; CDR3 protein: CASSRRGGNYGYTF
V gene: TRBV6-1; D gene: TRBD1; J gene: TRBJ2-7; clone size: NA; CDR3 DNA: TGTGCCAGCAGTCGCCCTCCTTGGACAGGTTCTCGGGAGCAGTACTTC; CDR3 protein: CASSRPPWTGSREQYF
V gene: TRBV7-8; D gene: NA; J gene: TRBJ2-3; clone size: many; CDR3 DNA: TGTGCCAGCAGCTTAGCGGAGATGGTAGATACGCAGTATTTT; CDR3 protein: CASSLAEMVDTQYF
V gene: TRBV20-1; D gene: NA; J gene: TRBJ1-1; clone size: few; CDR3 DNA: TGCAGTGCTAGTAAAGGGCGGACGAACACTGAAGCTTTCTTT; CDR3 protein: CSASKGRTNTEAFF
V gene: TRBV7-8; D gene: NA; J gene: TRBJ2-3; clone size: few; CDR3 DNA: TGTGCCAGCAGCTTTACTCCTCAGTACACAGATACGCAGTATTTT; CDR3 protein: CASSFTPQYTDTQYF